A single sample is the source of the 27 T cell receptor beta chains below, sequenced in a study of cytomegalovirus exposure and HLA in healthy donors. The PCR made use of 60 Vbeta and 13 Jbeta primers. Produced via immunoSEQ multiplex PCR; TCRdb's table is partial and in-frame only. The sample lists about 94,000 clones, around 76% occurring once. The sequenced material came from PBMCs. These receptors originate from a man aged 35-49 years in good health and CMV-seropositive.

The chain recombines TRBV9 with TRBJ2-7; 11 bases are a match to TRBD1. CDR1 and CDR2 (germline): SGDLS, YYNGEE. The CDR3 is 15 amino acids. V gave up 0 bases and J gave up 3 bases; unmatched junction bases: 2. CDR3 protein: CASSVEGTGGYEQYF. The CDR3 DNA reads TGTGCCAGCAGCGTAGAAGGGACAGGGGGCTACGAGCAGTACTTC.

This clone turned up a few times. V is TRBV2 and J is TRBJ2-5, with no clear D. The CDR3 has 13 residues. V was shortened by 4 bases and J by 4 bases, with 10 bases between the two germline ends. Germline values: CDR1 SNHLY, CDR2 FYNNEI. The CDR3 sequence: CASSASGVETQYF. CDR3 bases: TGTGCCAGCAGTGCCTCCGGAGTAGAGACCCAGTACTTC.

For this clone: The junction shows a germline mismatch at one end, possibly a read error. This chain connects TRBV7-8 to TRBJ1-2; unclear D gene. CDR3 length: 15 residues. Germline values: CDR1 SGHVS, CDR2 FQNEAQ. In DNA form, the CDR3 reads TGTGCCAGCAGTTTAGGGAGGAGGAAAAACTATGGCTACACCTTC. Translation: CASSLGRRKNYGYTF.

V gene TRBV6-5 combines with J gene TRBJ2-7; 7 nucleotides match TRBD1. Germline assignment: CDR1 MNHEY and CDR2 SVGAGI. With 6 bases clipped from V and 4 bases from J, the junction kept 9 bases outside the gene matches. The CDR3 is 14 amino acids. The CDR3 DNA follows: TGTGCCAGCAGGGAAGGACAGGATCTATACGAGCAGTACTTC. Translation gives CASREGQDLYEQYF.

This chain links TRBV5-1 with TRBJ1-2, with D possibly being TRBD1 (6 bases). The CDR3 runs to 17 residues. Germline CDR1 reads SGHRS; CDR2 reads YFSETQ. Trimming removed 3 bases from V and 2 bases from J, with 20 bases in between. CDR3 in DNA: TGCGCCAGCAGCTCGACGCCGGGACAAATACTAAACTATGGCTACACCTTC. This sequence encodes CASSSTPGQILNYGYTF. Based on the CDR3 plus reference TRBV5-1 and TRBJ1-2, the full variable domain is KAGVTQTPRYLIKTRGQQVTLSCSPISGHRSVSWYQQTPGQGLQFLFEYFSETQRNKGNFPGRFSGRQFSNSRSEMNVSTLELGDSALYLCASSSTPGQILNYGYTFGSGTRLTVV.

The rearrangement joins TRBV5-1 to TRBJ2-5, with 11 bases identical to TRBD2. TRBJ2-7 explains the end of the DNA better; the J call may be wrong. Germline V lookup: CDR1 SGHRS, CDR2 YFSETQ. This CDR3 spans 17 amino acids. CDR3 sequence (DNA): TGCGCCAGCAGCTTGGAGGCTAGCGGGGGGAGCTCCTACGAGCAGTACTTC. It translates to CASSLEASGGSSYEQYF.

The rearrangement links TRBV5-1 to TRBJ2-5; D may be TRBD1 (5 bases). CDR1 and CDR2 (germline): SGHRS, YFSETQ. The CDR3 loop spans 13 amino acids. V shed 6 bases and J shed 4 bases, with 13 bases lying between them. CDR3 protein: CASKTQGLETQYF. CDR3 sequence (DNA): TGCGCCAGCAAAACTCAGGGTCTAGAGACCCAGTACTTC.

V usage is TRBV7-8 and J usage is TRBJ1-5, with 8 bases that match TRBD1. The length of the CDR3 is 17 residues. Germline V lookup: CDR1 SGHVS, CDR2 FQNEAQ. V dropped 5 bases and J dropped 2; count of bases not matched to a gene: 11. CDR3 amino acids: CASSALQGGLGNQPQHF. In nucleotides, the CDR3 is TGTGCCAGCAGCGCACTACAGGGGGGATTGGGCAATCAGCCCCAGCATTTT.

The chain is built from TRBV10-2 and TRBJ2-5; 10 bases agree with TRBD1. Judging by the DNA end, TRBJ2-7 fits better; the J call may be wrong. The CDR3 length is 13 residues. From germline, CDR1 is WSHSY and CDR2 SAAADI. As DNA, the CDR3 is TGCGCCAGCACCCGGACAGGGGGTTACGAGCAGTACTTC. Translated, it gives CASTRTGGYEQYF.

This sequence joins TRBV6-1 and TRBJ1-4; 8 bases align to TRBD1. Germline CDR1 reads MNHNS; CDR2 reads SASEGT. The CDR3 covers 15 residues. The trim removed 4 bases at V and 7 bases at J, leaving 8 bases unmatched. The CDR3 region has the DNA TGTGCCAGCAGTGTTACGGGACAGGAAAGTGAAAAACTGTTTTTT. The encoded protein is CASSVTGQESEKLFF.

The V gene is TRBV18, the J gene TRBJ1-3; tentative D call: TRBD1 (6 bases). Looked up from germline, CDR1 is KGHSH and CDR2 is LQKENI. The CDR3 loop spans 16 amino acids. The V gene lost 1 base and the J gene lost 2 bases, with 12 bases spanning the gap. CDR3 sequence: CASSPRTGPPGNTIYF. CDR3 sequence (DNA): TGTGCCAGCTCACCACGAACAGGGCCCCCTGGAAACACCATATATTTT.

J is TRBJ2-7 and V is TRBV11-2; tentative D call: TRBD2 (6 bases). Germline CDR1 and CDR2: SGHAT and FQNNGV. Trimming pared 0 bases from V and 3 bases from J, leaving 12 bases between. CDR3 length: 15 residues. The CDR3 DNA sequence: TGTGCCAGCAGCTTAGAGTCGGGAGCACTCTACGAGCAGTACTTC. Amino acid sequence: CASSLESGALYEQYF.

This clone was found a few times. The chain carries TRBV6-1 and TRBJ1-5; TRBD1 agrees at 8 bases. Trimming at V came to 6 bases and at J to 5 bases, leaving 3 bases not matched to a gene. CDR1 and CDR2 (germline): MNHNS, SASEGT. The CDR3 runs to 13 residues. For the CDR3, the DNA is TGTGCCAGCAGAAAACAGGGGGATCAGCCCCAGCATTTT. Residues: CASRKQGDQPQHF.

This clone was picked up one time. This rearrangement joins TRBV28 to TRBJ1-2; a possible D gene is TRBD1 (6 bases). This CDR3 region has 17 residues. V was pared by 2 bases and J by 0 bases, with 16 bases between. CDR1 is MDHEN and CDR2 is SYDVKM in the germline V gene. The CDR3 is CASSLTRGAGANYGYTF. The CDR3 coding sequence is TGTGCCAGCAGTTTAACCCGGGGGGCTGGAGCTAACTATGGCTACACCTTC.

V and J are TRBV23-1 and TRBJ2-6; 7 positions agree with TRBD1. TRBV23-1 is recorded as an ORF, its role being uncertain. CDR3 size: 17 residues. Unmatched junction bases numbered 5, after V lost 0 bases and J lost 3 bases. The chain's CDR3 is CASSQSGWTGGANVLTF. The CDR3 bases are TGCGCCAGCAGTCAATCGGGATGGACAGGTGGGGCCAACGTCCTGACTTTC.

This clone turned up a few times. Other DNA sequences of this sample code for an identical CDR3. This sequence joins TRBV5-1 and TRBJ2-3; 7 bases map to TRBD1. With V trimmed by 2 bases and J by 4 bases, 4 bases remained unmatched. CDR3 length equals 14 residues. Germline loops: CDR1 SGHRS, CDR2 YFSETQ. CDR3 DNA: TGCGCCAGCAGCTTCGGACAGGCCGCAGATACGCAGTATTTT. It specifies CASSFGQAADTQYF.

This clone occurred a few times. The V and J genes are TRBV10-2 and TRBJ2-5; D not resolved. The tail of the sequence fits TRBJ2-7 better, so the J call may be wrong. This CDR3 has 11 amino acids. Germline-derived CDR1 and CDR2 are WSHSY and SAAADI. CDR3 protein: CASSPVYEQYF. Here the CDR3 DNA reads TGCGCCAGCAGTCCCGTCTACGAGCAGTACTTC.

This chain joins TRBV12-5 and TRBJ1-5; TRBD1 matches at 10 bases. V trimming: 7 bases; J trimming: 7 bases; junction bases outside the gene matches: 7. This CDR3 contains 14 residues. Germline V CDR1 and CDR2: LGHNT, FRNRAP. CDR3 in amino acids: CASALGTGVQPQHF. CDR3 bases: TGTGCTAGTGCGCTTGGGACAGGGGTCCAGCCCCAGCATTTT.

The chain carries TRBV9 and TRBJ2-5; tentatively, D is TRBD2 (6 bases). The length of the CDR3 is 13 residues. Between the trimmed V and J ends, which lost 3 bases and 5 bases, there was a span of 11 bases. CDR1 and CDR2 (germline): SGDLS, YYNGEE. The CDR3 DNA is TGTGCCAGCAGCGCCGGGGGTGTGGAGACCCAGTACTTC. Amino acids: CASSAGGVETQYF.

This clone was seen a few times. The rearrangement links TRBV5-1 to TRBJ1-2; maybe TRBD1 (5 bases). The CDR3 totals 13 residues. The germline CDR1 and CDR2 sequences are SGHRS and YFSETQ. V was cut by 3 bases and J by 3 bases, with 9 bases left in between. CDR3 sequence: CASSSTEDYGYTF. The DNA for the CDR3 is TGCGCCAGCAGCTCGACAGAAGACTATGGCTACACCTTC.

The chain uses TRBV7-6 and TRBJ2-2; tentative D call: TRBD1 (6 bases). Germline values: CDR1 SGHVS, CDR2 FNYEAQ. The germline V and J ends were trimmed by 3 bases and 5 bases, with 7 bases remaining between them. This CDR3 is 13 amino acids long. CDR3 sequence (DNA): TGTGCCAGCAGCTTTACAGGGACCGGGGAGCTGTTTTTT. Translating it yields CASSFTGTGELFF.

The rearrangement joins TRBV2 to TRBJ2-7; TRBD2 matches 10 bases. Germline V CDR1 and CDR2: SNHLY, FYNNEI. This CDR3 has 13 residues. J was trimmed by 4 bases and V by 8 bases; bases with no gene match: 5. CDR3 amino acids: CASPGLATYEQYF. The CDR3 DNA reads TGTGCCAGCCCGGGACTAGCGACTTACGAGCAGTACTTC.

CDR3 sequence reads: CASSAEQGTTDTQYF. The CDR3 region has the DNA TGTGCCAGCAGTGCAGAACAGGGCACCACAGATACGCAGTATTTT. This sequence joins TRBV27 and TRBJ2-3; perhaps TRBD1 as D (6 bases). Germline V gives CDR1 MNHEY, CDR2 SMNVEV (reference sequence). This CDR3 has 15 residues. The V end was cut by 5 bases, the J end by 2 bases, with 14 bases between.

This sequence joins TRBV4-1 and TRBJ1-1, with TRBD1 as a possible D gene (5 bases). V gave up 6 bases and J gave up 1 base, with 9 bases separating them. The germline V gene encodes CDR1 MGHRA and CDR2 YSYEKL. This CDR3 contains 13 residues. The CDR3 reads CASSRDRNTEAFF. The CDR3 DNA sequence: TGCGCCAGCAGTCGCGACAGGAACACTGAAGCTTTCTTT.

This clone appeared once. The CDR3 bases are TGCAGCGCACAGGGGGCGTGTGGCTACACCTTC. Amino acids: CSAQGACGYTF. V gene TRBV29-1 combines with J gene TRBJ1-2; 9 bases are a match to TRBD1. The germline CDR1 and CDR2 sequences are SQVTM and ANQGSEA. Trimming cost V 7 bases and J 7 bases; bases outside gene matches: 4. The CDR3 is 11 amino acids. The whole variable domain, remainder taken from reference TRBV29-1 and TRBJ1-2, is SAVISQKPSRDICQRGTSLTIQCQVDSQVTMMFWYRQQPGQSLTLIATANQGSEATYESGFVIDKFPISRPNLTFSTLTVSNMSPEDSSIYLCSAQGACGYTFGSGTRLTVV.

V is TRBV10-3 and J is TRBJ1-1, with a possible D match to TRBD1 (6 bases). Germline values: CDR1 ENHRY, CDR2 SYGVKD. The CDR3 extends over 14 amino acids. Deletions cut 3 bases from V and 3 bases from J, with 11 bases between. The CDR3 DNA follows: TGTGCCATCAGTGATAACAGGGCACACACTGAAGCTTTCTTT. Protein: CAISDNRAHTEAFF.

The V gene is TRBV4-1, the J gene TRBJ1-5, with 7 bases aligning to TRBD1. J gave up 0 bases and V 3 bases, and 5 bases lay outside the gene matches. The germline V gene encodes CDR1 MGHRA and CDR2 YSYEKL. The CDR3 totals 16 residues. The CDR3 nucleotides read TGCGCCAGCAGCCAGAAGGGACAGTATAGCAATCAGCCCCAGCATTTT. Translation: CASSQKGQYSNQPQHF.